These 16 T cell receptor beta chains originate from one sample sequenced in a study of PD-L1 blockade in urothelial cancer. Time point reported: pretreatment peripheral blood. The repertoire was sequenced with immunoSEQ multiplex PCR; TCRdb's copy has only in-frame clones and lacks some. Counted here are tens of thousands of clones, roughly 81% occurring once; the ten biggest clones make up around 5.7%. The specimen comprised PBMCs, sampled around atezolizumab (anti-PD-L1) treatment. These TCRs come from a man between 65 and 85 years old with urothelial cancer.

The rearrangement uses TRBV5-4 and TRBJ1-2, with D tentatively TRBD1 (6 bases). Germline V lookup: CDR1 SGHNT, CDR2 YYREEE (reference sequence). V was clipped by 2 bases and J by 6 bases, with 17 bases between them. The CDR3 loop spans 15 amino acids. CDR3 DNA sequence: TGTGCCAGCAGCTTATTAGCTGGACAGACCCATGGCTACACCTTC. It specifies CASSLLAGQTHGYTF. Using reference TRBV5-4 and TRBJ1-2 for the parts outside the CDR3, the full variable domain is ETGVTQSPTHLIKTRGQQVTLRCSSQSGHNTVSWYQQALGQGPQFIFQYYREEENGRGNFPPRFSGLQFPNYSSELNVNALELDDSALYLCASSLLAGQTHGYTFGSGTRLTVV.

The genes are TRBV30 and TRBJ2-3; maybe TRBD2 (5 bases). Trimming stripped 1 base from V and 0 bases from J, with 17 bases between. Germline V gene data show CDR1 as GTSNPN and CDR2 as SVGIG (reference sequence). This CDR3 has 17 amino acids. CDR3 sequence: CAWSGRGSLYSTDTQYF. The DNA of the CDR3 is TGTGCCTGGAGTGGCAGAGGGAGCCTTTATAGCACAGATACGCAGTATTTT. Filled out from reference TRBV30 and TRBJ2-3, the complete variable domain reads SQTIHQWPATLVQPVGSPLSLECTVEGTSNPNLYWYRQAAGRGLQLLFYSVGIGQISSEVPQNLSASRPQDRQFILSSKKLLLSDSGFYLCAWSGRGSLYSTDTQYFGPGTRLTVL.

The V call is TRBV6-6, the J call TRBJ2-3; tentatively, D is TRBD2 (6 bases). CDR1 and CDR2 from the germline V gene are MNHNY and SVGAGI (reference sequence). V dropped 0 bases and J dropped 4 bases, with 14 bases sitting between them. The CDR3 spans 16 residues. The CDR3 DNA follows: TGTGCCAGCAGTTACTCGAATAGCGGTGCCTCAGATACGCAGTATTTT. It specifies CASSYSNSGASDTQYF.

This clone appeared a few times. Other DNA sequences in the same sample also yield this CDR3. The CDR3 region has the DNA TGCGCCAGCAACATGAGGCCAGACGCGCCTTACGAGCAGTACTTC. Protein sequence: CASNMRPDAPYEQYF. The rearrangement joins TRBV5-1 to TRBJ2-7; no definite D call. The V gene's germline CDR1 is SGHRS and CDR2 YFSETQ. V was trimmed by 6 bases and J by 4 bases, leaving 20 bases between them. This CDR3 spans 15 amino acids. The full variable domain, rest sourced from reference TRBV5-1 and TRBJ2-7, is KAGVTQTPRYLIKTRGQQVTLSCSPISGHRSVSWYQQTPGQGLQFLFEYFSETQRNKGNFPGRFSGRQFSNSRSEMNVSTLELGDSALYLCASNMRPDAPYEQYFGPGTRLTVT.

This chain links TRBV5-6 with TRBJ1-2; perhaps TRBD1 as D (5 bases). This CDR3 has 13 residues. Trimming pared 4 bases from V and 5 bases from J, leaving 12 bases between. Per the germline V gene, CDR1 is SGHDT and CDR2 is YYEEEE. The CDR3 DNA reads TGTGCCAGCAGCCCCGGCGGGGGGTATGGCTACACCTTC. It encodes CASSPGGGYGYTF. Looking up the rest from reference TRBV5-6 and TRBJ1-2 gives the full variable domain: DAGVTQSPTHLIKTRGQQVTLRCSPKSGHDTVSWYQQALGQGPQFIFQYYEEEERQRGNFPDRFSGHQFPNYSSELNVNALLLGDSALYLCASSPGGGYGYTFGSGTRLTVV.

The V gene is TRBV5-6, the J gene TRBJ2-7; 8 bases align to TRBD1. Looked up from germline, CDR1 is SGHDT and CDR2 is YYEEEE. CDR3 size: 13 residues. V dropped 3 bases and J dropped 7; count of bases not matched to a gene: 6. The CDR3 sequence is CASSSTGGREQYF. The CDR3, as DNA: TGTGCCAGCAGCTCCACAGGGGGGCGGGAGCAGTACTTC.

The rearrangement joins TRBV6-1 to TRBJ1-4; D ambiguous. Trimming removed 1 base from V and 11 bases from J, with 17 bases in between. Germline V gene sequence: CDR1 MNHNS, CDR2 SASEGT. The CDR3 has 15 amino acids. The CDR3 nucleotides read TGTGCCAGCAGTGAAGGAGTGGACTTAGGCGTCAAACTGTTTTTT. Translating gives CASSEGVDLGVKLFF.

This clone is a singleton in its sample. J is TRBJ2-2 and V is TRBV5-1; the D gene is possibly TRBD1 (5 bases). The CDR3 covers 16 residues. Between the trimmed V and J ends, which lost 1 base and 2 bases, there was a span of 12 bases. The germline V gene has CDR1 SGHRS and CDR2 YFSETQ. The DNA for the CDR3 is TGCGCCAGCAGCTTGATTGGTCAGGGAAACACCGGGGAGCTGTTTTTT. It specifies CASSLIGQGNTGELFF.

The V and J genes are TRBV29-1 and TRBJ2-1; D perhaps matches TRBD1 (6 bases). V gave up 4 bases and J gave up 4 bases, with 11 bases separating them. The CDR3 length is 13 residues. The germline gives CDR1 SQVTM, CDR2 ANQGSEA. In DNA, the CDR3 is TGCAGCGTTGCAGGGGCGAAGTACAATGAGCAGTTCTTC. Amino acids: CSVAGAKYNEQFF.

The chain recombines TRBV6-1 with TRBJ1-1; D is uncertain. Germline V gene sequence: CDR1 MNHNS, CDR2 SASEGT. The CDR3 has 13 amino acids. The germline V and J ends were trimmed by 7 bases and 0 bases, with 9 bases remaining between them. DNA for the CDR3: TGTGCCAGCACCAGCGTAATGAACACTGAAGCTTTCTTT. Translated: CASTSVMNTEAFF.

This clone has just a few counts. This chain joins TRBV5-4 and TRBJ2-2, with a weak D call TRBD1 (6 bases). The CDR3 loop spans 15 amino acids. CDR1 is SGHNT and CDR2 is YYREEE in the germline V gene (reference sequence). V was shortened by 4 bases and J by 3 bases, with 13 bases between the two germline ends. The CDR3 coding sequence is TGTGCCAGCAGCCCTGGGCAGGGGCACACCGGGGAGCTGTTTTTT. Translating it yields CASSPGQGHTGELFF.

The V call is TRBV10-2, the J call TRBJ1-1; tentatively, D is TRBD1 (6 bases). This CDR3 comprises 14 residues. CDR1 is WSHSY and CDR2 is SAAADI in the germline V gene. Trimming took 6 bases from V and 0 from J, leaving 11 bases between them. The CDR3: CASRQGQLNTEAFF. CDR3 DNA: TGCGCCAGCAGGCAGGGACAACTGAACACTGAAGCTTTCTTT.

The chain carries TRBV28 and TRBJ1-1; the match to TRBD1 covers 8 bases. V lost 9 bases and J lost 4; bases outside the gene matches: 7. This CDR3 is built from 13 residues. CDR1 and CDR2 from the germline V gene are MDHEN and SYDVKM. CDR3 DNA: TGTGCCAGTTACGGACAGGGCGGCACTGAAGCTTTCTTT. It specifies CASYGQGGTEAFF.

J is TRBJ1-3 and V is TRBV19, with TRBD1 matching over 9 bases. CDR3 length: 15 amino acids. V shed 6 bases, J shed 2 bases, and the junction held 5 bases outside the gene matches. Germline values: CDR1 LNHDA, CDR2 SQIVND (reference sequence). The CDR3 DNA follows: TGTGCCAGTAGGTTACAGGGGGCGACTGGAAACACCATATATTTT. This codes for CASRLQGATGNTIYF.

The V gene is TRBV19, the J gene TRBJ1-2; D perhaps matches TRBD1 (6 bases). The CDR3 covers 13 residues. Germline loops: CDR1 LNHDA, CDR2 SQIVND (reference sequence). V shed 3 bases and J shed 5 bases, with 10 bases lying between them. CDR3 DNA sequence: TGTGCCAGTAGTATCGACCAGGGGTATGGCTACACCTTC. Its translation: CASSIDQGYGYTF.

The chain combines TRBV4-1 with TRBJ1-2; D is uncertain. CDR1 is MGHRA, CDR2 YSYEKL, per germline. CDR3 length: 15 residues. The ends were cut back, 0 bases at V and 4 bases at J, with 12 bases in the middle. Here the CDR3 reads CASSQDLGSPYGYTF. Here the CDR3 DNA reads TGCGCCAGCAGCCAAGATCTGGGCAGTCCCTATGGCTACACCTTC.